The 8 T cell receptor beta chains given below trace back to one sample, sequenced in a study of immune evolution from preneoplasia to lung adenocarcinoma. Here immunoSEQ multiplex PCR was the method, and the copy in TCRdb shows in-frame clones only, minus some. The data contain under 15,000 clones, over 75% of them singletons. The sample taken for sequencing was FFPE lung adenocarcinoma in situ tissue. The receptors shown here come from an older donor with lung adenocarcinoma.

J is TRBJ1-1 and V is TRBV9, with D hard to call. Germline lookup yields CDR1 SGDLS and CDR2 YYNGEE. This CDR3 has 14 residues. Trimming took 7 bases from V and 3 from J, leaving 16 bases between them. The CDR3 DNA reads TGTGCCAGCGGGGAGGGAGCCGGGGACACTGAAGCTTTCTTT. As protein: CASGEGAGDTEAFF. The full variable domain, rest sourced from reference TRBV9 and TRBJ1-1, is DSGVTQTPKHLITATGQRVTLRCSPRSGDLSVYWYQQSLDQGLQFLIQYYNGEERAKGNILERFSAQQFPDLHSELNLSSLELGDSALYFCASGEGAGDTEAFFGQGTRLTVV.

The chain links TRBV5-4 to TRBJ1-2, with D perhaps matching TRBD1 (5 bases). CDR1 and CDR2 (germline): SGHNT, YYREEE (reference sequence). This CDR3 is built from 13 residues. Trimming stripped 4 bases from V and 8 bases from J, with 15 bases between. In nucleotides, the CDR3 is TGTGCCAGCAGCCCCCCCGGGGACGGAGGCTACACCTTC. Amino acid sequence: CASSPPGDGGYTF.

This clone was counted a few times. This chain links TRBV5-1 with TRBJ1-1; 9 nucleotides align to TRBD1. V shed 3 bases, J shed 3 bases, and the junction held 9 bases outside the gene matches. From germline, CDR1 is SGHRS and CDR2 YFSETQ. The CDR3 spans 16 residues. The CDR3 DNA is TGCGCCAGCAGCTCCACACAGGGGGCTGGTGACACTGAAGCTTTCTTT. Translated: CASSSTQGAGDTEAFF.

The chain is built from TRBV6-5 and TRBJ1-2; possibly TRBD1 for D (5 bases). Germline-derived CDR1 and CDR2 are MNHEY and SVGAGI. The ends were cut back, 3 bases at V and 8 bases at J, with 16 bases in the middle. This CDR3 comprises 14 residues. CDR3 DNA: TGTGCCAGCAGTTATCGGGGGGTGCAAGGAGGCTACACCTTC. Its translation: CASSYRGVQGGYTF.

This chain uses TRBV4-1 with TRBJ2-5; either TRBD1 or TRBD2 may supply D (5 bases each). From germline, CDR1 is MGHRA and CDR2 YSYEKL. Trimming removed 1 base from V and 7 bases from J, with 13 bases in between. The CDR3 sequence is 14 residues long. CDR3 residues: CASSQGGDGGTQYF. The CDR3 coding sequence is TGCGCCAGCAGCCAAGGAGGGGATGGGGGGACCCAGTACTTC.

This clone was seen only once. The rearrangement joins TRBV19 to TRBJ1-4; unclear D gene. This CDR3 comprises 15 residues. V lost 2 bases and J 4 bases, leaving 11 bases between the germline ends. Germline values: CDR1 LNHDA, CDR2 SQIVND (reference sequence). CDR3 sequence (DNA): TGTGCCAGTAGTATACTCCGGGATATTAATGAAAAACTGTTTTTT. It translates to CASSILRDINEKLFF.

This clone has a single count. The chain joins TRBV18 to TRBJ2-2, with D unclear. Germline CDR1 reads KGHSH; CDR2 reads LQKENI. This CDR3 contains 14 residues. V shed 0 bases and J shed 3 bases, with 5 bases lying between them. The CDR3 nucleotides read TGTGCCAGCTCACCACCAACTTACACCGGGGAGCTGTTTTTT. Translating it yields CASSPPTYTGELFF.

The table lists this clone with a few counts. The chain recombines TRBV30 with TRBJ2-1; TRBD1 or TRBD2 may be the D gene (5 bases each). Germline CDR1 reads GTSNPN; CDR2 reads SVGIG (reference sequence). V shed 2 bases and J shed 9 bases, with 11 bases lying between them. CDR3 length equals 12 residues. CDR3 in amino acids: CAWSPTGPEQFF. The DNA for the CDR3 is TGTGCCTGGAGTCCCACGGGGCCTGAGCAGTTCTTC.